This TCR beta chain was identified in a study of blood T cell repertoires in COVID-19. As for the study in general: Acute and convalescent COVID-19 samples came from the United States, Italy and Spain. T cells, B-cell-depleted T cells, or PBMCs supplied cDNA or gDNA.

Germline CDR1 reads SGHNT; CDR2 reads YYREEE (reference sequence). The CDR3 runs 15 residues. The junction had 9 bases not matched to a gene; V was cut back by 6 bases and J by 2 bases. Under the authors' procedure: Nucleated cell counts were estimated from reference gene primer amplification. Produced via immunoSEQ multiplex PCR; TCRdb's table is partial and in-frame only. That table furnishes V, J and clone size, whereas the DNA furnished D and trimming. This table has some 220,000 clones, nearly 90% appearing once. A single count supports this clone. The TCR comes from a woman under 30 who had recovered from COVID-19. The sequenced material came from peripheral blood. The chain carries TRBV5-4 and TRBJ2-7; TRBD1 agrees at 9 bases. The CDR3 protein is CASTLGTGHTYEQYF. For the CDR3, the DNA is TGTGCCAGCACCCTAGGGACAGGGCACACCTACGAGCAGTACTTC.